This entry lists 27 T cell receptor beta chains sequenced from one sample in a study of T cell changes during pregnancy in multiple sclerosis. Produced via immunoSEQ multiplex PCR; TCRdb's table is partial and in-frame only. The table records under 40,000 clones, over 90% of them present only once. The material sequenced was CD4+ T cells from peripheral blood mononuclear cells, taken in the third trimester of pregnancy. These receptors were obtained from a female donor in good health, enrolled as a control in a pregnancy study.

The chain uses TRBV5-4 and TRBJ2-3; 15 nucleotides line up with TRBD2. The germline V gene encodes CDR1 SGHNT and CDR2 YYREEE (reference sequence). This CDR3 is 14 amino acids long. The J segment lost 13 bases and the V segment lost 4 bases, leaving 7 bases of the junction unmatched. The CDR3 coding sequence is TGTGCCAGCAGCCCTCGGACTAGCGGGGGGGCTGAGTATTTT. Its protein is CASSPRTSGGAEYF. The complete variable domain, with remaining parts taken from reference TRBV5-4 and TRBJ2-3, reads ETGVTQSPTHLIKTRGQQVTLRCSSQSGHNTVSWYQQALGQGPQFIFQYYREEENGRGNFPPRFSGLQFPNYSSELNVNALELDDSALYLCASSPRTSGGAEYFGPGTRLTVL.

This chain connects TRBV5-1 to TRBJ1-1; D gene uncertain. Per germline, CDR1 SGHRS and CDR2 YFSETQ. This CDR3 contains 13 residues. The ends were cut back, 3 bases at V and 4 bases at J, with 10 bases in the middle. CDR3 sequence: CASSYDTATEAFF. The CDR3 bases are TGCGCCAGCAGCTATGACACTGCCACTGAAGCTTTCTTT. The full variable domain, its missing parts supplied by reference TRBV5-1 and TRBJ1-1, is KAGVTQTPRYLIKTRGQQVTLSCSPISGHRSVSWYQQTPGQGLQFLFEYFSETQRNKGNFPGRFSGRQFSNSRSEMNVSTLELGDSALYLCASSYDTATEAFFGQGTRLTVV.

The chain uses TRBV10-3 and TRBJ2-3, with D maybe TRBD2 (7 bases). This CDR3 contains 15 residues. V lost 3 bases to trimming and J lost 4 bases, with 14 bases between them. Germline V gene lookup returns CDR1 ENHRY and CDR2 SYGVKD. This chain's CDR3 is CAISEGSGGPDTQYF. CDR3 bases: TGTGCCATCAGTGAAGGGTCCGGGGGGCCAGATACGCAGTATTTT.

The rearrangement links TRBV9 to TRBJ2-3, with D perhaps matching TRBD2 (6 bases). The germline V and J ends were trimmed by 3 bases and 0 bases, with 14 bases remaining between them. This CDR3 has 16 amino acids. Germline V gene lookup returns CDR1 SGDLS and CDR2 YYNGEE. The CDR3 nucleotides are TGTGCCAGCAGCGAAAGGAGGGAAACTAGCACAGATACGCAGTATTTT. It specifies CASSERRETSTDTQYF.

The rearrangement links TRBV7-7 to TRBJ2-3, with a possible D match to TRBD2 (6 bases). CDR1 is SSHAT and CDR2 is FNYEAQ in the germline V gene (reference sequence). The CDR3 loop spans 14 amino acids. Here the CDR3 reads CASGLGGVGDTQYF. Here the CDR3 DNA reads TGTGCTAGCGGCCTTGGAGGGGTCGGGGATACGCAGTATTTT. Complete variable domain (other parts from reference TRBV7-7 and TRBJ2-3): GAGVSQSPRYKVTKRGQDVTLRCDPISSHATLYWYQQALGQGPEFLTYFNYEAQPDKSGLPSDRFSAERPEGSISTLTIQRTEQRDSAMYRCASGLGGVGDTQYFGPGTRLTVL.

The chain recombines TRBV27 with TRBJ2-7; 7 bases are shared with TRBD1. CDR3 length: 13 amino acids. The V gene's germline CDR1 is MNHEY and CDR2 SMNVEV (reference sequence). V dropped 2 bases and J dropped 4; count of bases not matched to a gene: 2. CDR3 protein: CASSLNRGYEQYF. The CDR3 DNA reads TGTGCCAGCAGTTTAAACAGGGGTTACGAGCAGTACTTC.

Notes on this clone: One end of the junction is discordant with germline, which a read error may explain. For the CDR3, the DNA is TGTGCCAGTAGCCCCAGGGGAGGGATAATCTCCTTC. It specifies CASSPRGGIISF. This chain uses TRBV19 with TRBJ1-2, with D possibly TRBD1 on 6 matching bases. The V gene's germline CDR1 is LNHDA and CDR2 SQIVND (reference sequence). This CDR3 has 12 amino acids.

V and J are TRBV4-1 and TRBJ2-5; 9 nucleotides match TRBD1. The CDR3 covers 15 residues. CDR1 is MGHRA and CDR2 is YSYEKL in the germline V gene. The junction had 6 bases not matched to a gene; V was cut back by 4 bases and J by 3 bases. CDR3 nucleotide sequence: TGCGCCAGCAGCCCGACCGGGACAGGGAAAGAGACCCAGTACTTC. Amino acids: CASSPTGTGKETQYF.

J is TRBJ2-2 and V is TRBV7-2; perhaps TRBD1 as D (5 bases). Germline values: CDR1 SGHTA, CDR2 FQGNSA. The CDR3 is 14 residues long. V lost 1 base to trimming and J lost 4 bases, with 7 bases between them. CDR3 loop: CASSLVRGTGELFF. Here the CDR3 DNA reads TGTGCCAGCAGCTTAGTAAGGGGCACCGGGGAGCTGTTTTTT.

V and J are TRBV7-7 and TRBJ2-2; D may be TRBD2 (6 bases). Germline V gives CDR1 SSHAT, CDR2 FNYEAQ (reference sequence). CDR3 size: 12 residues. V was shortened by 11 bases and J by 2 bases, with 9 bases between the two germline ends. Written as DNA, the CDR3 is TGTGCCTTGGGGGGAAACACCGGGGAGCTGTTTTTT. As protein: CALGGNTGELFF.

The chain links TRBV29-1 to TRBJ1-1; 10 nucleotides align to TRBD1. The CDR3 contains 12 residues. Trimming cost V 6 bases and J 5 bases; bases outside gene matches: 3. The germline V gene has CDR1 SQVTM and CDR2 ANQGSEA. The CDR3 bases are TGCAGCGTCTGGGGACAGGGGACTGAAGCTTTCTTT. Translated, it gives CSVWGQGTEAFF.

The chain joins TRBV7-2 to TRBJ1-4; 9 bases are shared with TRBD1. CDR1 and CDR2 (germline): SGHTA, FQGNSA. This CDR3 has 14 residues. Trimming cost V 5 bases and J 5 bases; bases outside gene matches: 3. CDR3 sequence: CASSPTGGNEKLFF. CDR3 bases: TGTGCCAGCAGCCCGACAGGGGGGAATGAAAAACTGTTTTTT.

This chain connects TRBV19 to TRBJ1-1; unclear D gene. Trimming shortened V by 3 bases and J by 11 bases, and 19 bases separated the two germline ends. The V gene's germline CDR1 is LNHDA and CDR2 SQIVND (reference sequence). This CDR3 is 14 amino acids long. The CDR3 loop reads CASSIEDGRNVAFF. For the CDR3, the DNA is TGTGCCAGTAGTATTGAGGATGGGAGGAACGTGGCTTTCTTT.

J is TRBJ1-1 and V is TRBV5-5, with a possible D match to TRBD1 (5 bases). The CDR3 totals 12 residues. Germline-derived CDR1 and CDR2 are SGHKS and YYEKEE (reference sequence). V lost 0 bases to trimming and J lost 8 bases, with 8 bases between them. The CDR3 loop reads CASSLAGQEAFF. Here the CDR3 DNA reads TGTGCCAGCAGCTTGGCAGGGCAAGAAGCTTTCTTT.

This chain links TRBV29-1 with TRBJ2-5, with D perhaps matching TRBD1 (6 bases). Germline V gene lookup returns CDR1 SQVTM and CDR2 ANQGSEA. The CDR3 loop spans 12 amino acids. V was shortened by 7 bases and J by 7 bases, with 16 bases between the two germline ends. The CDR3 DNA reads as TGCAGCGGGCACAGGGCGCAGGGGACCCAGTACTTC. Protein sequence: CSGHRAQGTQYF.

V usage is TRBV12-5 and J usage is TRBJ2-3, with D tentatively TRBD2 (6 bases). The CDR3 is 13 residues long. CDR1 and CDR2 from the germline V gene are LGHNT and FRNRAP. Trimming removed 11 bases from V and 0 bases from J, with 12 bases in between. The CDR3 nucleotides read TGTGCTTCGGGACTCCTTAGCACAGATACGCAGTATTTT. This translates into CASGLLSTDTQYF.

This chain uses TRBV7-9 with TRBJ1-1; D ambiguous. Trimming took 1 base from V and 6 from J, leaving 6 bases between them. The CDR3 spans 12 residues. Germline CDR1 and CDR2: SEHNR and FQNEAQ (reference sequence). CDR3 loop: CASSLDLAEAFF. In DNA, the CDR3 is TGTGCCAGCAGCTTAGATCTCGCTGAAGCTTTCTTT.

The rearrangement uses TRBV6-5 and TRBJ1-5; D is undetermined. The CDR3 has 13 residues. The V gene's germline CDR1 is MNHEY and CDR2 SVGAGI. V was shortened by 8 bases and J by 0 bases, with 8 bases between the two germline ends. The DNA of the CDR3 is TGTGCCAGCTGTCTTTATAGCAATCAGCCCCAGCATTTT. Residues: CASCLYSNQPQHF.

The chain joins TRBV28 to TRBJ1-2; TRBD1 might be the D (5 bases). The CDR3 contains 14 residues. V shed 7 bases and J shed 1 base, with 13 bases lying between them. The V gene's germline CDR1 is MDHEN and CDR2 SYDVKM. CDR3 in amino acids: CASTDRPHNYGYTF. The CDR3 DNA reads TGTGCCAGCACCGACAGACCCCATAACTATGGCTACACCTTC.

The rearrangement links TRBV10-3 to TRBJ2-5; 10 bases match TRBD1. CDR1 and CDR2 from the germline V gene are ENHRY and SYGVKD. Unmatched junction bases numbered 7, after V lost 10 bases and J lost 5 bases. This CDR3 is built from 13 residues. CDR3 region: CATGTGAGETQYF. The CDR3 DNA follows: TGTGCCACCGGGACAGGGGCTGGGGAGACCCAGTACTTC.

The chain employs TRBV6-5 and TRBJ2-7; TRBD1 agrees at 7 bases. Germline V gene data show CDR1 as MNHEY and CDR2 as SVGAGI. V shed 7 bases, J shed 7 bases, and the junction held 10 bases outside the gene matches. This CDR3 spans 13 amino acids. In DNA form, the CDR3 reads TGTGCCAGCACCTCAAGACAGGGCGGGGAGCAGTACTTC. It is translated as CASTSRQGGEQYF.

The chain links TRBV30 to TRBJ2-3, with D unresolved. Germline CDR1 and CDR2: GTSNPN and SVGIG (reference sequence). The CDR3 runs to 12 residues. With 0 bases removed from V and 6 bases from J, the gap between germline ends came to 7 bases. The CDR3 region has the DNA TGTGCCTGGAGTGTAACCGGGGATACGCAGTATTTT. Amino acids: CAWSVTGDTQYF. The full variable domain, rest sourced from reference TRBV30 and TRBJ2-3, is SQTIHQWPATLVQPVGSPLSLECTVEGTSNPNLYWYRQAAGRGLQLLFYSVGIGQISSEVPQNLSASRPQDRQFILSSKKLLLSDSGFYLCAWSVTGDTQYFGPGTRLTVL.

The chain couples TRBV7-2 to TRBJ2-3, with 7 bases identical to TRBD1. The CDR3 consists of 15 residues. Germline CDR1 is SGHTA and CDR2 is FQGNSA. Trimming cost V 5 bases and J 1 base; bases outside gene matches: 6. The DNA of the CDR3 is TGTGCCAGCAGCAGAAGGGGGCCGGGCACAGATACGCAGTATTTT. Translation: CASSRRGPGTDTQYF.

V gene TRBV12-5 combines with J gene TRBJ1-1; a possible D gene is TRBD1 (5 bases). V was clipped by 0 bases and J by 8 bases, with 16 bases between them. CDR1 and CDR2 from the germline V gene are LGHNT and FRNRAP. The CDR3 consists of 15 residues. CDR3 in amino acids: CASGLVGQGGLEAFF. In DNA form, the CDR3 reads TGTGCTAGTGGTTTGGTAGGGCAGGGTGGTTTGGAAGCTTTCTTT.

CDR3 coding DNA: TGTGCCACCAGCAGAGATCCTACTAGCGAGACCTTCACAGATACGCAGTATTTT. Translation gives CATSRDPTSETFTDTQYF. The genes are TRBV15 and TRBJ2-3; TRBD2 aligns across 7 bases. Trimming at V came to 0 bases and at J to 2 bases, leaving 11 bases not matched to a gene. Germline CDR1 and CDR2: LNHNV and YYDKDF (reference sequence). The CDR3 runs 18 residues.

The chain has TRBV30 and TRBJ1-5; TRBD1 is a possible D gene (5 bases). CDR3 length: 15 amino acids. Germline V lookup: CDR1 GTSNPN, CDR2 SVGIG (reference sequence). V was shortened by 4 bases and J by 4 bases, with 17 bases between the two germline ends. The CDR3 loop is CAWTQGGTPNQPQHF. DNA for the CDR3: TGTGCCTGGACCCAGGGAGGGACGCCTAATCAGCCCCAGCATTTT.

This sequence joins TRBV7-3 and TRBJ1-2, with D unresolved. Germline CDR1 reads SGHTA; CDR2 reads FQGTGA. There are 15 residues in the CDR3. V lost 2 bases and J 6 bases, leaving 16 bases between the germline ends. CDR3: CASSLYPPMSDGYTF. The CDR3 DNA sequence: TGTGCCAGCAGCTTATACCCACCCATGAGTGATGGCTACACCTTC.